A selection of T cell receptor beta chains follows, all from one sample in a study of T cell changes during pregnancy in multiple sclerosis. Repertoires were generated with immunoSEQ multiplex PCR, while TCRdb's copy carries only in-frame clones and drops some. In the table there are about 69,000 clones, 90% to 95% of which are singletons. Here the sequenced sample was CD4+ T cells from peripheral blood mononuclear cells, taken in the third trimester of pregnancy. The receptors were sampled from a female donor in good health, enrolled as a control in a pregnancy study. Both conserved end residues are part of each CDR3. Each record gives: D gene, J gene, clone size, CDR3 length, V gene, CDR3 protein, CDR3 DNA. D genes are given only for firm matches. Rows give clone size only sometimes, using once, few, many, or a class for an expanded clone.

d_gene: .; j_gene: TRBJ1-1; abundance: .; len: 13; v_gene: TRBV7-3; CDR3aa: CASSHDTNTEAFF; CDR3nt: TGTGCCAGCAGTCACGACACGAACACTGAAGCTTTCTTT
d_gene: .; j_gene: TRBJ1-1; abundance: .; len: 13; v_gene: TRBV6-5; CDR3aa: CASSTPGNTEAFF; CDR3nt: TGTGCCAGCAGTACCCCAGGGAACACTGAAGCTTTCTTT
d_gene: TRBD1; j_gene: TRBJ2-7; abundance: .; len: 17; v_gene: TRBV7-9; CDR3aa: CASSLGVGGQASYEQYF; CDR3nt: TGTGCCAGCAGCTTAGGGGTCGGGGGACAGGCGTCCTACGAGCAGTACTTC
d_gene: .; j_gene: TRBJ2-7; abundance: .; len: 15; v_gene: TRBV2; CDR3aa: CASSEAGDSSYEQYF; CDR3nt: TGTGCCAGCAGTGAAGCTGGCGACAGCTCCTACGAGCAGTACTTC
d_gene: TRBD1; j_gene: TRBJ1-4; abundance: .; len: 17; v_gene: TRBV29-1; CDR3aa: CSVSWGQGPATNEKLFF; CDR3nt: TGCAGCGTTTCCTGGGGACAGGGGCCTGCAACTAATGAAAAACTGTTTTTT
d_gene: .; j_gene: TRBJ1-1; abundance: .; len: 15; v_gene: TRBV4-3; CDR3aa: CASSQEQHMNTEAFF; CDR3nt: TGCGCCAGCAGCCAAGAGCAACACATGAACACTGAAGCTTTCTTT
d_gene: .; j_gene: TRBJ2-7; abundance: .; len: 16; v_gene: TRBV23-1; CDR3aa: CASSQLVGQHPYEQYF; CDR3nt: TGCGCCAGCAGTCAACTGGTAGGACAGCACCCCTACGAGCAGTACTTC
d_gene: .; j_gene: TRBJ1-5; abundance: .; len: 13; v_gene: TRBV30; CDR3aa: CAWKGGADQPQHF; CDR3nt: TGTGCCTGGAAGGGGGGGGCCGATCAGCCCCAGCATTTT
d_gene: .; j_gene: TRBJ2-3; abundance: .; len: 16; v_gene: TRBV7-9; CDR3aa: CASSYVGGRITDTQYF; CDR3nt: TGTGCCAGCAGCTATGTGGGGGGAAGGATCACAGATACGCAGTATTTT
d_gene: .; j_gene: TRBJ1-1; abundance: few; len: 13; v_gene: TRBV18; CDR3aa: CASSPKIDREAFF; CDR3nt: TGTGCCAGCTCACCAAAAATCGACAGAGAAGCTTTCTTT
d_gene: .; j_gene: TRBJ2-3; abundance: once; len: 14; v_gene: TRBV7-9; CDR3aa: CASSIRGNTDTQYF; CDR3nt: TGTGCCAGCAGCATACGGGGGAACACAGATACGCAGTATTTT
d_gene: .; j_gene: TRBJ1-1; abundance: .; len: 15; v_gene: TRBV5-5; CDR3aa: CASSLRHGGNTEAFF; CDR3nt: TGTGCCAGCAGCTTGCGGCATGGCGGAAACACTGAAGCTTTCTTT
d_gene: TRBD2; j_gene: TRBJ2-2; abundance: .; len: 14; v_gene: TRBV6-5; CDR3aa: CASRGDYPKGELFF; CDR3nt: TGTGCCAGCAGGGGGGACTACCCAAAGGGGGAGCTGTTTTTT
d_gene: TRBD1; j_gene: TRBJ2-7; abundance: .; len: 15; v_gene: TRBV4-3; CDR3aa: CASSRQQGASYEQYF; CDR3nt: TGCGCCAGCAGCCGTCAGCAGGGGGCATCCTACGAGCAGTACTTC
d_gene: TRBD1; j_gene: TRBJ1-1; abundance: .; len: 14; v_gene: TRBV29-1; CDR3aa: CSVDTTGGSTEAFF; CDR3nt: TGCAGCGTTGACACGACAGGGGGCTCCACTGAAGCTTTCTTT
d_gene: TRBD1; j_gene: TRBJ1-1; abundance: .; len: 15; v_gene: TRBV30; CDR3aa: CAWARQGLGNTEAFF; CDR3nt: TGTGCCTGGGCTAGACAGGGCCTGGGGAACACTGAAGCTTTCTTT
d_gene: .; j_gene: TRBJ1-4; abundance: .; len: 13; v_gene: TRBV7-7; CDR3aa: CASSTGAKEKLFF; CDR3nt: TGTGCCAGCAGCACGGGAGCTAAAGAAAAACTGTTTTTT
d_gene: .; j_gene: TRBJ1-2; abundance: few; len: 12; v_gene: TRBV2; CDR3aa: CASSDNTYGYTF; CDR3nt: TGTGCCAGCAGTGATAACACATATGGCTACACCTTC
d_gene: TRBD1; j_gene: TRBJ1-6; abundance: .; len: 15; v_gene: TRBV9; CDR3aa: CASSPGQGDNSPLHF; CDR3nt: TGTGCCAGCAGCCCAGGACAGGGCGACAATTCACCTCTCCACTTT
d_gene: TRBD1; j_gene: TRBJ1-2; abundance: .; len: 13; v_gene: TRBV2; CDR3aa: CASLPDRGYGYTF; CDR3nt: TGTGCCAGCCTCCCGGACAGGGGATATGGCTACACCTTC
d_gene: .; j_gene: TRBJ1-6; abundance: .; len: 13; v_gene: TRBV6-6; CDR3aa: CASSSAQGSPLHF; CDR3nt: TGTGCCAGCAGTTCAGCTCAGGGCTCACCCCTCCACTTT
d_gene: TRBD2; j_gene: TRBJ2-7; abundance: .; len: 14; v_gene: TRBV5-6; CDR3aa: CASSRTSGGYKQYF; CDR3nt: TGTGCCAGCAGCCGGACTAGCGGGGGATATAAGCAGTACTTC
d_gene: TRBD1; j_gene: TRBJ2-1; abundance: .; len: 12; v_gene: TRBV6-1; CDR3aa: CASSDPGQGKFF; CDR3nt: TGTGCCAGCAGTGACCCGGGACAGGGGAAGTTCTTC
d_gene: TRBD2; j_gene: TRBJ2-2; abundance: .; len: 16; v_gene: TRBV7-9; CDR3aa: CASSTLAGEDTGELFF; CDR3nt: TGTGCCAGCAGCACGCTAGCGGGGGAGGACACCGGGGAGCTGTTTTTT
d_gene: TRBD2; j_gene: TRBJ2-1; abundance: .; len: 15; v_gene: TRBV6-1; CDR3aa: CASSTSGTRAYEQFF; CDR3nt: TGTGCCAGCAGTACCTCCGGGACTAGAGCATATGAGCAGTTCTTC
d_gene: .; j_gene: TRBJ1-6; abundance: few; len: 13; v_gene: TRBV10-3; CDR3aa: CAISGQSNSPLHF; CDR3nt: TGTGCCATCAGTGGACAGAGCAATTCACCCCTCCACTTT
d_gene: TRBD2; j_gene: TRBJ2-3; abundance: .; len: 15; v_gene: TRBV27; CDR3aa: CASRAGGRSTDTQYF; CDR3nt: TGTGCCAGCAGGGCGGGGGGGCGGAGCACAGATACGCAGTATTTT
d_gene: TRBD1; j_gene: TRBJ1-1; abundance: .; len: 14; v_gene: TRBV5-6; CDR3aa: CASRRQGDVAEAFF; CDR3nt: TGTGCCAGCAGGCGACAGGGGGATGTCGCTGAAGCTTTCTTT
d_gene: .; j_gene: TRBJ1-4; abundance: .; len: 14; v_gene: TRBV5-1; CDR3aa: CASSLTGTNEKLFF; CDR3nt: TGCGCCAGCAGCCTGACAGGCACTAATGAAAAACTGTTTTTT